A selection of T cell receptor beta chains follows, all from one sample in a study of T cell responses to AZD1222 COVID-19 vaccine. Sequencing used immunoSEQ multiplex PCR; TCRdb keeps in-frame clones, though not all of them. The sample holds about 150,000 clones, more than 90% seen once. The material sequenced was peripheral blood, taken on day 0 of AZD1222 vaccination. These receptors originate from an adult in good health. Both conserved end residues are part of each CDR3. D genes are given only for firm matches. For some rows the clone size is stated as once, few or many, or as a class when expanded; others skip it.

abundance,d_gene,j_gene,v_gene,CDR3nt,CDR3aa
-,TRBD1,TRBJ1-1,TRBV12-5,TGTGCTAGTGGTTTCGGAACGGGACAGAGGAACACTGAAGCTTTCTTT,CASGFGTGQRNTEAFF
-,-,TRBJ1-4,TRBV5-4,TGTGCCAGCAGCTTAGCGCCCGGCCCCCGCCGTGCAACTAATGAAAAACTGTTTTTT,CASSLAPGPRRATNEKLFF
-,-,TRBJ1-1,TRBV5-6,TGTGCCAGCAGCCCCGGGTCTAGGGGAGCGAACACTGAAGCTTTCTTT,CASSPGSRGANTEAFF
-,-,TRBJ2-3,TRBV19,TGTGCCAGTACGCCGGGGTTCACAGATACGCAGTATTTT,CASTPGFTDTQYF
-,-,TRBJ1-6,TRBV7-2,TGTGCCAGCACCCCCCCTGGCGCCGGATTTAATTCACCCCTCCACTTT,CASTPPGAGFNSPLHF
-,-,TRBJ1-4,TRBV29-1,TGCAGCGTTTCCGGGGCGAGGGAAAAACTGTTTTTT,CSVSGAREKLFF
-,-,TRBJ2-7,TRBV4-1,TGCGCCAGCAGCCAAGATCTTGCTTCCACCTTGGGGTACGAGCAGTACTTC,CASSQDLASTLGYEQYF
-,-,TRBJ1-1,TRBV5-1,TGCGCCAGCAACTTTCAGGGCCGCAGCACTGAAGCTTTCTTT,CASNFQGRSTEAFF
-,-,TRBJ1-2,TRBV3-1/TRBV3-2,TGTGCCAGCAGCCAAGAACCTTTACCTTATGGCTACACCTTC,CASSQEPLPYGYTF
-,-,TRBJ1-2,TRBV28,TGTGCCAGCAGTTCGGACCCAAAGCACTATGGCTACACCTTC,CASSSDPKHYGYTF
-,TRBD2,TRBJ2-1,TRBV27,TGTGCCAGCAGTTGGAGCGGGGGTGACTCCTACAATGAGCAGTTCTTC,CASSWSGGDSYNEQFF
-,-,TRBJ2-2,TRBV6-2/TRBV6-3,TGTGCCAGCAGTTACTCAACAAACCCGACGTTCGCGAACACCGGGGAGCTGTTTTTT,CASSYSTNPTFANTGELFF
-,-,TRBJ1-2,TRBV2,TGTGCCAGCAACGGTCGGTTGGATGGCTACACCTTC,CASNGRLDGYTF
-,-,TRBJ1-1,TRBV7-6,TGTGCCAGCAGCCTACTTTCCGGGACGAACACTGAAGCTTTCTTT,CASSLLSGTNTEAFF
-,-,TRBJ1-2,TRBV12-3/TRBV12-4,TGTGCCAGCAGTTTACTAGGATATGGCTACACCTTC,CASSLLGYGYTF
-,TRBD1,TRBJ1-1,TRBV18,TGTGCCAGCTCACCATCGAGGCAGGGACAGGGTCCCATGAACACTGAAGCTTTCTTT,CASSPSRQGQGPMNTEAFF
-,TRBD2,TRBJ2-7,TRBV6-7,TGTGCCAGCAGTTACGCAGTAGCGGGGTCCTCCTACGAGCAGTACTTC,CASSYAVAGSSYEQYF
-,TRBD2,TRBJ2-1,TRBV7-3,TGTGCCAGCAGCATCTCTAGCGGGAGGGCCGGTCGGGGTGAGCAGTTCTTC,CASSISSGRAGRGEQFF
once,-,TRBJ2-5,TRBV5-1,TGCGCCAGTAGCTCTCAGCCACAAGAGACCCAGTACTTC,CASSSQPQETQYF
-,TRBD1,TRBJ1-2,TRBV11-2,TGTGCCAGCAGACCCGGGACAGGGAACTATGGCTACACCTTC,CASRPGTGNYGYTF
-,TRBD2,TRBJ2-1,TRBV27,TGTGCCAGCAGTTTAAGACGGCGGGGTTGGGCTAGCGGGAGCCCCAATACAACCGATGAGCAGTTCTTC,CASSLRRRGWASGSPNTTDEQFF
-,-,TRBJ1-1,TRBV5-1,TGCGCCAGCAGCGCAAACCCGGGACTGACGAACACTGAAGCTTTCTTT,CASSANPGLTNTEAFF
-,-,TRBJ1-5,TRBV28,TGTGCCAGCAGTTTAACGGATAATCAGCCCCAGCATTTT,CASSLTDNQPQHF
once,-,TRBJ1-5,TRBV28,TGTGCCAGCATGGACGGGGAATTCAATCAGCCCCAGCATTTT,CASMDGEFNQPQHF
-,-,TRBJ2-7,TRBV18,TGTGCCAGCTCCCCACCTTCAGGATGGGACGAGCAGTACTTC,CASSPPSGWDEQYF
-,TRBD1,TRBJ1-2,TRBV10-3,TGTGCCATCAGTCGCGACCCTCAAGGGACAGGGCATGGCTACACCTTC,CAISRDPQGTGHGYTF
-,-,TRBJ2-1,TRBV7-2,TGTGCCAGCAGCCCGTCAAGCGGTAGCTCCTACAATGAGCAGTTCTTC,CASSPSSGSSYNEQFF
-,-,TRBJ2-1,TRBV5-1,TGCGCCAGCAGCCCAACCTCCGGGACCTACAATGAGCAGTTCTTC,CASSPTSGTYNEQFF